A single sample gave rise to the 27 T cell receptor beta chains below, sequenced in a study of T-cell memory formation after mild COVID-19 (dated by TCRdb to about 2021). Libraries came from 5' RACE. Instrument on record: Illumina NovaSeq 6000. The public reads were quality trimmed at Q25 with fastp and then assembled into clones with MiXCR by TCRdb, keeping productive beta chains. Each record represents a unique CDR3 protein, reported with the most common genes and DNA among its rows. Here the sample has approximately 250,000 distinct CDR3 sequences; 16% occur a single time. The top ten hold 20% to 25% of the sample. Sequenced sample: PBMCs or a T cell subset sorted from them (not recorded which). All receptors derive from a man aged 18 to 30 who had mild COVID-19 (a few samples of this study predate the infection). The sample titles of this study are shuffled in the database, so cell type and time point are left out; the donor was told from shared clones.

The chain is built from TRBV7-9 and TRBJ1-4, with D possibly TRBD1 on 5 matching bases. There are 15 residues in the CDR3. V shed 0 bases and J shed 8 bases, with 13 bases lying between them. Germline V gene sequence: CDR1 SEHNR, CDR2 FQNEAQ (reference sequence). The DNA of the CDR3 is TGTGCCAGCAGCTTAGCGCTTTCCAGGGAGGAAAAACTGTTTTTT. This encodes CASSLALSREEKLFF.

This clonotype was detected a few times. J is TRBJ2-7 and V is TRBV4-3, with D maybe TRBD1 (6 bases). The CDR3 spans 14 residues. CDR1 is LGHNA, CDR2 YSLEER, per germline. V shed 0 bases and J shed 4 bases, with 10 bases lying between them. Here the CDR3 DNA reads TGCGCCAGCAGCCAAGATGGGACATTTTACGAGCAGTACGTC. Residues: CASSQDGTFYEQYV.

The table lists this clonotype with a few counts. The gene calls are TRBV5-1 and TRBJ1-2; 8 nucleotides agree with TRBD1. The CDR3 loop spans 13 amino acids. Germline V gives CDR1 SGHRS, CDR2 YFSETQ. Trimming cost V 4 bases and J 5 bases; bases outside gene matches: 4. The CDR3, as DNA: TGCGCCAGCAGCGCGGACAGGGAATATGGCTACACCTTC. Protein product: CASSADREYGYTF. The variable domain in full, completed from reference TRBV5-1 and TRBJ1-2, reads KAGVTQTPRYLIKTRGQQVTLSCSPISGHRSVSWYQQTPGQGLQFLFEYFSETQRNKGNFPGRFSGRQFSNSRSEMNVSTLELGDSALYLCASSADREYGYTFGSGTRLTVV.

This clonotype has only a few counts. The chain links TRBV5-6 to TRBJ2-7; D gene ambiguous. Trimming stripped 4 bases from V and 1 base from J, with 6 bases between. Germline V gene sequence: CDR1 SGHDT, CDR2 YYEEEE. The CDR3 is 12 residues long. The CDR3, as DNA: TGTGCCAGCAGCATGGGTTCCTACGAGCAGTACGTC. It is translated as CASSMGSYEQYV.

This clonotype came up a few times. The V gene is TRBV20-1, the J gene TRBJ2-3; D not certain. Trimming took 2 bases from V and 0 from J, leaving 9 bases between them. This CDR3 contains 14 residues. Per the germline V gene, CDR1 is DFQATT and CDR2 is SNEGSKA (reference sequence). The CDR3 loop is CSARWTISTDTQYF. The CDR3 bases are TGCAGTGCTAGATGGACGATTAGCACAGATACGCAGTATTTT.

The V and J genes are TRBV27 and TRBJ2-7, with 11 nucleotides matching TRBD1. The CDR3 extends over 14 amino acids. Germline assignment: CDR1 MNHEY and CDR2 SMNVEV (reference sequence). The V and J ends lost 4 bases and 5 bases, in that order; junction bases with no gene match: 4. The CDR3 sequence is CASSWDRGVDEQYF. The DNA of the CDR3 is TGTGCCAGCAGTTGGGACAGGGGGGTCGACGAGCAGTACTTC.

This clonotype was seen a handful of times. The chain employs TRBV5-1 and TRBJ2-3; TRBD2 is a possible D gene (7 bases). CDR1 is SGHRS and CDR2 is YFSETQ in the germline V gene. There are 15 residues in the CDR3. Trimming took off 0 bases at V and 2 bases at J, with 10 bases between the two ends. CDR3 loop: CASSLEGGVTDTQYF. The CDR3 DNA follows: TGCGCCAGCAGCTTGGAAGGGGGGGTCACAGATACGCAGTATTTT.

A word on this clonotype: A read error may produce the germline difference seen at one junction end. The genes are TRBV7-3 and TRBJ1-2; tentatively, D is TRBD1 (5 bases). Germline CDR1 is SGHTA and CDR2 is FQGTGA. The length of the CDR3 is 13 residues. The CDR3 sequence is CASSWQGGYGYIF. The CDR3 DNA follows: TGTGCCAGCAGTTGGCAGGGTGGCTATGGCTACATCTTC. Filled out from reference TRBV7-3 and TRBJ1-2, the complete variable domain reads GAGVSQTPSNKVTEKGKYVELRCDPISGHTALYWYRQSLGQGPEFLIYFQGTGAADDSGLPNDRFFAVRPEGSVSTLKIQRTERGDSAVYLCASSWQGGYGYIFGSGTRLTVV.

This clonotype was counted only a few times. The rearrangement uses TRBV6-1 and TRBJ2-7, with 8 nucleotides matching TRBD2. Germline CDR1 MNHNS, CDR2 SASEGT. J lost 6 bases, V lost 1 base, and 8 bases had no gene match. This CDR3 region has 15 residues. The CDR3 region is CASSEVGGGSSEQYF. CDR3 bases: TGTGCCAGCAGTGAAGTAGGCGGGGGGTCCAGCGAGCAGTACTTC.

The chain combines TRBV20-1 with TRBJ1-5; D remains ambiguous. The germline V gene has CDR1 DFQATT and CDR2 SNEGSKA (reference sequence). Between the trimmed V and J ends, which lost 1 base and 4 bases, there was a span of 11 bases. The CDR3 consists of 14 residues. The CDR3 DNA is TGCAGTGCTAGAGGGGGAGGCCTAAATCAGCCCCAGCATTTT. This codes for CSARGGGLNQPQHF.

V is TRBV11-2 and J is TRBJ1-1; D ambiguous. The V end was cut by 5 bases, the J end by 5 bases, with 9 bases between. This CDR3 is 12 amino acids long. In germline, CDR1 is SGHAT, CDR2 FQNNGV. CDR3 region: CASSVRRTEAFF. CDR3 DNA sequence: TGTGCCAGCAGCGTCAGGAGAACTGAAGCTTTCTTT.

The chain uses TRBV6-2 or TRBV6-3 and TRBJ2-5, with 11 nucleotides matching TRBD2. The J segment lost 4 bases and the V segment lost 7 bases, leaving 5 bases of the junction unmatched. Germline CDR1 reads MNHEY; CDR2 reads SVGEGT. This CDR3 region has 14 residues. Here the CDR3 DNA reads TGTGCCAGCAAGACGGGACTAGCGGCAGAGACCCAGTACTTC. Translation: CASKTGLAAETQYF.

This clonotype has a handful of counts. The chain recombines TRBV7-9 with TRBJ2-7; 9 nucleotides line up with TRBD2. Germline CDR1 is SEHNR and CDR2 is FQNEAQ (reference sequence). The CDR3 consists of 15 residues. V shed 3 bases and J 5 bases; nucleotides not matched to a gene: 8. The CDR3 DNA sequence: TGTGCCAGCAGCTTCCTGCGCGGGGGGGTCAACGAGCAGTACTTC. As protein: CASSFLRGGVNEQYF.

This clonotype was seen more than once but under ten times. The chain couples TRBV11-2 to TRBJ2-3, with D possibly matching TRBD1 (5 bases). The CDR3 has 14 amino acids. Between the trimmed V and J ends, which lost 5 bases and 4 bases, there was a span of 13 bases. In germline, CDR1 is SGHAT, CDR2 FQNNGV. CDR3 sequence (DNA): TGTGCCAGCAGCCGGAGCCCACAGGCAGATACGCAGTATTTT. Protein product: CASSRSPQADTQYF.

The chain couples TRBV7-2 to TRBJ2-7, with D maybe TRBD1 (5 bases). Between the trimmed V and J ends, which lost 2 bases and 0 bases, there was a span of 8 bases. The CDR3 length is 14 residues. CDR1 and CDR2 (germline): SGHTA, FQGNSA. CDR3 in DNA: TGTGCCAGCAGCTTAATTGGGGCCTCCTACGAGCAGTACGTC. This gives the protein CASSLIGASYEQYV.

This clonotype was counted between two and nine times. The rearrangement uses TRBV29-1 and TRBJ2-1; D is unresolved. The CDR3 is made up of 15 amino acids. Germline CDR1 and CDR2: SQVTM and ANQGSEA. The V end lost 2 bases, the J end lost 7 bases, and 18 bases lay between the germline ends. The CDR3: CSVEISIRVVNEQFF. The CDR3 coding sequence is TGCAGCGTTGAAATAAGTATCCGGGTAGTTAATGAGCAGTTCTTC.

J is TRBJ1-1 and V is TRBV11-2; TRBD1 is a possible D gene (5 bases). The V gene lost 3 bases and the J gene lost 4 bases, with 12 bases spanning the gap. Germline-derived CDR1 and CDR2 are SGHAT and FQNNGV. The length of the CDR3 is 14 residues. DNA of the CDR3: TGTGCCAGCAGCTTTGGGGGAGTGGTCACTGAAGCTTTCTTT. As protein: CASSFGGVVTEAFF.

The CDR3 nucleotides are TGTGCCAGCAGTGAATGGACGCGAGAAGCTTTCTTT. Protein sequence: CASSEWTREAFF. The chain carries TRBV6-1 and TRBJ1-1; D is ambiguous. Trimming took off 2 bases at V and 8 bases at J, with 9 bases between the two ends. The CDR3 is 12 residues long. CDR1 is MNHNS and CDR2 is SASEGT in the germline V gene.

This clonotype came up a few times. The CDR3 here is CASSWSGANTEAFF. Written as DNA, the CDR3 is TGCGCCAGCAGCTGGTCTGGGGCTAACACTGAAGCTTTCTTT. The rearrangement joins TRBV5-1 to TRBJ1-1; D is perhaps TRBD1 (5 bases). The germline CDR1 and CDR2 sequences are SGHRS and YFSETQ. This CDR3 region has 14 residues. V lost 3 bases, J lost 2 bases, and 11 bases lay in between. The whole variable domain, remainder taken from reference TRBV5-1 and TRBJ1-1, is KAGVTQTPRYLIKTRGQQVTLSCSPISGHRSVSWYQQTPGQGLQFLFEYFSETQRNKGNFPGRFSGRQFSNSRSEMNVSTLELGDSALYLCASSWSGANTEAFFGQGTRLTVV.

The sample holds a few counts of this clonotype. The genes are TRBV4-3 and TRBJ2-5, with no clear D. The germline CDR1 and CDR2 sequences are LGHNA and YSLEER. The length of the CDR3 is 13 residues. Trimming removed 0 bases from V and 5 bases from J, with 7 bases in between. The CDR3 bases are TGCGCCAGCAGCCAAGAATTTGGGGAGACCCAGTACTTC. Its protein is CASSQEFGETQYF.

CDR3 sequence (DNA): TGTGCCAGCAGTTCGACAGGTTTTCAGCCCCAGCATTTT. This codes for CASSSTGFQPQHF. The chain couples TRBV6-2 or TRBV6-3 to TRBJ1-5; TRBD1 might be the D (6 bases). Trimming took 4 bases from V and 6 from J, leaving 10 bases between them. The germline gives CDR1 MNHEY, CDR2 SVGEGT. The CDR3 contains 13 residues.

There are a few counts of this clonotype. The V gene is TRBV12-3 or TRBV12-4, the J gene TRBJ2-7; D is unresolved. The CDR3 covers 13 residues. V was pared by 3 bases and J by 1 base, with 7 bases between. This CDR3 reads CASSFSGSYEQYV. The CDR3 DNA reads as TGTGCCAGCAGTTTTTCGGGTTCCTACGAGCAGTACGTC.

This clonotype was detected many times. This chain connects TRBV7-2 to TRBJ2-5; 7 positions match TRBD2. Germline V gene sequence: CDR1 SGHTA, CDR2 FQGNSA. V shed 5 bases, J shed 7 bases, and the junction held 4 bases outside the gene matches. The CDR3 loop spans 12 amino acids. CDR3 amino acids: CASSGLGGTQYF. The CDR3 region has the DNA TGTGCCAGCAGCGGACTAGGAGGGACCCAGTACTTC.

This clonotype was observed a handful of times. The chain joins TRBV21-1 to TRBJ2-7; the D call TRBD1 from the table was never checked on the DNA. TRBV21-1 is annotated as a pseudogene. The CDR3 spans 21 residues. The CDR3 spells CASSNSRFGFRPGAWPYEQYV. DNA for the CDR3: TGTGCCAGCAGCAACAGCAGGTTCGGTTTCCGGCCTGGGGCCTGGCCCTACGAGCAGTACGTC.

The chain employs TRBV29-1 and TRBJ1-2; 8 nucleotides match TRBD1. The CDR3 is 12 amino acids. Unmatched junction bases numbered 7, after V lost 7 bases and J lost 6 bases. The germline V gene encodes CDR1 SQVTM and CDR2 ANQGSEA. The CDR3 loop reads CSARQGPHGYTF. The CDR3, as DNA: TGCAGCGCGAGACAGGGGCCCCATGGCTACACCTTC.

The chain joins TRBV6-5 to TRBJ2-7, with 7 bases that match TRBD2. The CDR3 is 13 amino acids. Germline V gives CDR1 MNHEY, CDR2 SVGAGI. V was clipped by 2 bases and J by 7 bases; unmatched bases: 5. CDR3 sequence: CASSYQGLKEQYF. The CDR3, as DNA: TGTGCCAGCAGTTACCAGGGACTAAAAGAGCAGTACTTC.

CDR3 bases: TGCAGCGTTGGTTGGGACAGGGTACGGAAGCGTGCTAACTATGGCTACACCTTC. Protein: CSVGWDRVRKRANYGYTF. The gene calls are TRBV29-1 and TRBJ1-2; 9 nucleotides agree with TRBD1. V shed 4 bases, J shed 0 bases, and the junction held 15 bases outside the gene matches. CDR1 is SQVTM and CDR2 is ANQGSEA in the germline V gene. The CDR3 length is 18 residues.